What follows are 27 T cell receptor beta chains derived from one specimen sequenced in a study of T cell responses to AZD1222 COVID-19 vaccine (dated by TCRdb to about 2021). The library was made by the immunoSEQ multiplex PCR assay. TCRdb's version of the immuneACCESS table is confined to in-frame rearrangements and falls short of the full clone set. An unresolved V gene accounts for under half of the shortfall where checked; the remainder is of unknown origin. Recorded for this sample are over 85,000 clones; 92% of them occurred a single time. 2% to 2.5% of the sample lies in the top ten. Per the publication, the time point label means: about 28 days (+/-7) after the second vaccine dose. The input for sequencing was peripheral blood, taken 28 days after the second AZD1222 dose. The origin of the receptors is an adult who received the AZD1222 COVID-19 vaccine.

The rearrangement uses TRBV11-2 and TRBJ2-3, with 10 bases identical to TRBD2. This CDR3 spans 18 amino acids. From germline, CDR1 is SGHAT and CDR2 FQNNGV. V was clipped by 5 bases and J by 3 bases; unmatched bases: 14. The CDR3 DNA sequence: TGTGCCAGCAGCCCTGCTAGCGGGGGTTTCCTCAGGACAGATACGCAGTATTTT. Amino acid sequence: CASSPASGGFLRTDTQYF.

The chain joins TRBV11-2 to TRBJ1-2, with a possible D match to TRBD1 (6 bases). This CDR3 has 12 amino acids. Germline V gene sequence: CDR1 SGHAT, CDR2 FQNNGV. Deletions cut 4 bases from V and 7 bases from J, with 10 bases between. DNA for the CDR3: TGTGCCAGCAGCTCGCAGGGGTTTGGCTACACCTTC. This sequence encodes CASSSQGFGYTF.

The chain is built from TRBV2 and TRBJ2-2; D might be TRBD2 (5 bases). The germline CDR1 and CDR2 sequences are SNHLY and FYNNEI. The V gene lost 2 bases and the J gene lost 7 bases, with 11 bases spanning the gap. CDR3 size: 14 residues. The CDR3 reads CASSEMRAVGELFF. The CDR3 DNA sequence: TGTGCCAGCAGTGAAATGAGGGCCGTCGGGGAGCTGTTTTTT.

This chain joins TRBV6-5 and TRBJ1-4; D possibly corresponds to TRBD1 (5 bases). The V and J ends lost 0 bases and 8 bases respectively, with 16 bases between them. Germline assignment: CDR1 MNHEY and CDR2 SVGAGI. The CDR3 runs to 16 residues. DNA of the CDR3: TGTGCCAGCAGTTACTCGATCCGGACAAAGGGGGAAAAACTGTTTTTT. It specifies CASSYSIRTKGEKLFF.

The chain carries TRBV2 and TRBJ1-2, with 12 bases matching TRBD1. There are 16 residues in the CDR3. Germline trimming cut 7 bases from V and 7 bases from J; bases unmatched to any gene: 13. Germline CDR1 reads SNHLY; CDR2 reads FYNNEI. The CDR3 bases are TGTGCCAGCAAAATCGACCCGGGACAGGGGGCTTTTGGCTACACCTTC. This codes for CASKIDPGQGAFGYTF.

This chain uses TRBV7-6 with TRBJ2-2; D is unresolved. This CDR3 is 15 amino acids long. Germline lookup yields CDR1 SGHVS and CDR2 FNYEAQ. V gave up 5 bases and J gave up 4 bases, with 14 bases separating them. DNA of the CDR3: TGTGCCAGCAGCCAACCTCCGGGTGGCACCGGGGAGCTGTTTTTT. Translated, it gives CASSQPPGGTGELFF.

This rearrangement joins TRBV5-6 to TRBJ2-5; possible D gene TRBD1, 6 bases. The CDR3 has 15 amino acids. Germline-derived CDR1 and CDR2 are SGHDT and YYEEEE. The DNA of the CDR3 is TGTGCGTCCGTCCAGGGGACCTCCTTTAAAGAGACCCAGTACTTC. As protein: CASVQGTSFKETQYF.

The CDR3 coding sequence is TGTGCCACCAGTGATAACAGCCACGAGCAGTACTTC. This gives the protein CATSDNSHEQYF. The chain links TRBV24-1 to TRBJ2-7; the D is unclear. CDR1 is KGHDR and CDR2 is SFDVKD in the germline V gene. The CDR3 spans 12 residues. V was pared by 3 bases and J by 5 bases, with 7 bases between.

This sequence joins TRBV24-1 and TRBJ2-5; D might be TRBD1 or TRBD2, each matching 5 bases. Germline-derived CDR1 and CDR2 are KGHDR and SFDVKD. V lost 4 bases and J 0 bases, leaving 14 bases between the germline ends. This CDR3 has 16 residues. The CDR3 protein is CATSDPRDAYQETQYF. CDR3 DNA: TGTGCCACCAGTGACCCCCGGGACGCCTACCAAGAGACCCAGTACTTC.

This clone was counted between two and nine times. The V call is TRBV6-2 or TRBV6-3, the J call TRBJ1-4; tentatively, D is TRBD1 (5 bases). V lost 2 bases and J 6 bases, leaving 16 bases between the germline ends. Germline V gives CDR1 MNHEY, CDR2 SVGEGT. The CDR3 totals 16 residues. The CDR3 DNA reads TGTGCCAGCAGTTACGTCGGGGGTGTGCGGTATGAAAAACTGTTTTTT. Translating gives CASSYVGGVRYEKLFF.

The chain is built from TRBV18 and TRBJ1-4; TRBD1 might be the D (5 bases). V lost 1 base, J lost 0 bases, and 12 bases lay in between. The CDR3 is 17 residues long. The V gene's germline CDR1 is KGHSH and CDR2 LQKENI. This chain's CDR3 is CASSPRQLSATNEKLFF. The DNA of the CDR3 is TGTGCCAGCTCACCACGACAGCTAAGTGCAACTAATGAAAAACTGTTTTTT.

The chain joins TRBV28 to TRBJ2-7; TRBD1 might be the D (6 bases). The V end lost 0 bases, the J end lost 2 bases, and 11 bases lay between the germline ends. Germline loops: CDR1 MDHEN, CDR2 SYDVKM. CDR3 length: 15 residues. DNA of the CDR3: TGTGCCAGCAGTTTATGGAAGCGACAGGCCTACGAGCAGTACTTC. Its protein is CASSLWKRQAYEQYF.

This CDR3 is CASSPWTSGGYNEQFF. CDR3 DNA sequence: TGTGCCAGCTCCCCCTGGACTAGCGGGGGTTACAATGAGCAGTTCTTC. V usage is TRBV18 and J usage is TRBJ2-1, with TRBD2 matching 13 bases. V shed 6 bases and J 4 bases; nucleotides not matched to a gene: 6. Germline V gene sequence: CDR1 KGHSH, CDR2 LQKENI. The CDR3 loop spans 16 amino acids. Complete variable domain (other parts from reference TRBV18 and TRBJ2-1): NAGVMQNPRHLVRRRGQEARLRCSPMKGHSHVYWYRQLPEEGLKFMVYLQKENIIDESGMPKERFSAEFPKEGPSILRIQQVVRGDSAAYFCASSPWTSGGYNEQFFGPGTRLTVL.

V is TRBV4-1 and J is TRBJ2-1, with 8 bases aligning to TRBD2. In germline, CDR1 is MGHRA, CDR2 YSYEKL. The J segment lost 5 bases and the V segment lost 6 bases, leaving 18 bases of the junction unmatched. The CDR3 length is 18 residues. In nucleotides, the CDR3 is TGCGCCAGCAGAGCAAACCCCTCGGGCGGGGGGAACCACAATGAGCAGTTCTTC. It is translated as CASRANPSGGGNHNEQFF.

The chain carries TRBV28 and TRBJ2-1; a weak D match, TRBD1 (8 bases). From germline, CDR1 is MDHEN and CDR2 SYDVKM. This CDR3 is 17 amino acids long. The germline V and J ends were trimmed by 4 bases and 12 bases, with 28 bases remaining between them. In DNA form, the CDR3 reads TGTGCCAGCAGTTCCCCAGGCCGGACAGGGAGGGTTTGGGTGCAGTTCTTC. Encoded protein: CASSSPGRTGRVWVQFF.

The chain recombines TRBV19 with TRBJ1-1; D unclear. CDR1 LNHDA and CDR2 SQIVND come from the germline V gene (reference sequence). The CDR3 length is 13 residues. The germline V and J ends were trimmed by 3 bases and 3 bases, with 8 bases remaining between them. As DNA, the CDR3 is TGTGCCAGTAGTATGAGGGAGGACACTGAAGCTTTCTTT. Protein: CASSMREDTEAFF.

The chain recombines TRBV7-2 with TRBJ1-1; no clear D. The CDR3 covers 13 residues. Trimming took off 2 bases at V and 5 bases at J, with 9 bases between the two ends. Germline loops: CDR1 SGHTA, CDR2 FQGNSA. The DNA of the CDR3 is TGTGCCAGCAGCTTAATTAGGGAGACTGAAGCTTTCTTT. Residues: CASSLIRETEAFF.

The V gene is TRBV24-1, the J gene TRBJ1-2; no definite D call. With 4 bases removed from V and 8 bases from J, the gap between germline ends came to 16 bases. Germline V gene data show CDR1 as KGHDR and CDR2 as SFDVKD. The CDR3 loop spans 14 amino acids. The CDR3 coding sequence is TGTGCCACCAGTGACCCACGGTCCCCGGGGGGCTACACCTTC. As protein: CATSDPRSPGGYTF.

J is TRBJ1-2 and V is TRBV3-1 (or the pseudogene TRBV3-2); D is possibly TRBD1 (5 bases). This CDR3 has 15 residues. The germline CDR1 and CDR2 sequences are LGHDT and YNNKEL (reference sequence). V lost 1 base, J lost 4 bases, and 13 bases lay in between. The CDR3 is CASSQGLGEVYGYTF. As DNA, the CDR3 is TGTGCCAGCAGCCAAGGATTGGGGGAGGTCTATGGCTACACCTTC.

CDR3 amino acids: CAWSRTGEAFF. CDR3 sequence (DNA): TGTGCCTGGAGCCGGACAGGAGAAGCTTTCTTT. V is TRBV30 and J is TRBJ1-1, with 7 bases fitting TRBD1. Germline lookup yields CDR1 GTSNPN and CDR2 SVGIG (reference sequence). The CDR3 covers 11 residues. With V trimmed by 3 bases and J by 8 bases, 3 bases remained unmatched.

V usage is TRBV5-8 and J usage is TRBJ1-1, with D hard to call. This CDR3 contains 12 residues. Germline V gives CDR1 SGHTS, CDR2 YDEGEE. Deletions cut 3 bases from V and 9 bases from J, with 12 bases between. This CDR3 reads CASSSQDAQAFF. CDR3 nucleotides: TGTGCCAGCAGCTCGCAGGATGCCCAAGCTTTCTTT.

CDR3 nucleotides: TGTGCCAGCAGTTTATCGGGAGGGAAATTGGGCGAGCAGTACTTC. Its translation: CASSLSGGKLGEQYF. This chain joins TRBV27 and TRBJ2-7; 7 nucleotides agree with TRBD2. From germline, CDR1 is MNHEY and CDR2 SMNVEV (reference sequence). Trimming removed 0 bases from V and 6 bases from J; junction bases left unmatched: 8. The CDR3 extends over 15 amino acids.

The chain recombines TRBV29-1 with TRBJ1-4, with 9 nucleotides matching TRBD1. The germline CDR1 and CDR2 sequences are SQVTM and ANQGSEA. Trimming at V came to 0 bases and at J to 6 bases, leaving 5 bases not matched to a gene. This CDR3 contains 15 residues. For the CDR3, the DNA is TGCAGCGTTGAAGAATCGGGACAGGGAGATGAAAAACTGTTTTTT. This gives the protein CSVEESGQGDEKLFF.

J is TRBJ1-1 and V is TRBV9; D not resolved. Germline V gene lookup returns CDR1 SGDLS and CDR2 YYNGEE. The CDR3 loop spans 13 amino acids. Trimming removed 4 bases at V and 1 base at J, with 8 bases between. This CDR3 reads CASSFHPNTEAFF. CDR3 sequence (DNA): TGTGCCAGCAGCTTCCACCCGAACACTGAAGCTTTCTTT.

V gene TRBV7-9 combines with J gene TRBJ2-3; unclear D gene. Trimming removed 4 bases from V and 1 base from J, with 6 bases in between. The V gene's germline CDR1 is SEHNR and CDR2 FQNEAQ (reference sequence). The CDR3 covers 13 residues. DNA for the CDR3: TGTGCCAGCAGCTCTCGCGGCACAGATACGCAGTATTTT. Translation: CASSSRGTDTQYF.

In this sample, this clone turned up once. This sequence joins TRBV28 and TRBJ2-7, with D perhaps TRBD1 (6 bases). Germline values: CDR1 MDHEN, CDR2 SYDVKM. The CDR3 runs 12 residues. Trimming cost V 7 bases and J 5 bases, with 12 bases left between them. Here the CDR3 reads CASKTGYNEQYF. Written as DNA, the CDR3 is TGTGCCAGCAAGACAGGATATAACGAGCAGTACTTC.

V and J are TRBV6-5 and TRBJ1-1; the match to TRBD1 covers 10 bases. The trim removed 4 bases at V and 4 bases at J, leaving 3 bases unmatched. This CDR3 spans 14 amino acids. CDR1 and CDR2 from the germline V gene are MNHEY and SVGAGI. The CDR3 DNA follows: TGTGCCAGCAGTTCCGGGACAGGGGTCACTGAAGCTTTCTTT. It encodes CASSSGTGVTEAFF.